This TCR beta chain derives from a study of T-cell reconstitution after alpha-beta-depleted transplantation in children. Study results and limitations: There were some patients whose high TCRbeta diversity at day 60 came from surviving recipient T cells and thymic progenitors. T-cell counts and diversity at one year following transplant were attributed mainly to newly produced T cells.

The CDR3 consists of 13 residues. The germline V gene has CDR1 SGHRS and CDR2 YFSETQ. The junction had 4 bases not matched to a gene; V was cut back by 5 bases and J by 3 bases. Unique molecular identifiers were incorporated when the TCRbeta library was constructed. TCRdb fed the PCR reads into MiXCR, producing one record per CDR3 protein. This sample has 900,000 or so distinct CDR3 sequences, with roughly 15% found just once. Comments on this clonotype: Its antigen is not known.

The specimen was PBMCs, mostly from graft donor cells, collected 360 days after TCRalphabeta/CD19-depleted stem cell transplant. V is TRBV5-1 and J is TRBJ1-1, with 7 bases that match TRBD1. The sequence was collected from a male patient younger than 18 who had a stem cell transplant for acute lymphoblastic leukemia, so the T cells may come from the graft donor. For the CDR3, the DNA is TGCGCCAGCAGAGACAGGGATTACACTGAAGCTTTCTTT. Its translation is CASRDRDYTEAFF.